The source of this T cell receptor beta chain is a study of Ad26.COV2.S vaccination and SARS-CoV-2 variants. Whole-study context: The vaccine Ad26.COV2.S was put into the muscle once, or twice with 56 days between. Study-level results: Researchers reported similar non-spike TCR breadth in vaccine and placebo recipients.

Treatment defined: approximately 18 received Ad26.COV2.S at low or high dose, single or two shots; roughly 5 received placebo; per-sample allocation not given. At day 63 after the first vaccine or placebo injection, samples were drawn. An adult of 18-55 years in Boston served as donor. Spike of the Wuhan-strain SARS-CoV-2 was expressed by an Ad26 vector, which formed the vaccine. This clone is a singleton in its sample. Its antigen remains unknown. Here immunoSEQ multiplex PCR was the method, and the copy in TCRdb shows in-frame clones only, minus some. The sample consists of roughly 700,000 clones, 80% to 90% of them appearing once. V lost 4 bases to trimming and J lost 8 bases, with 16 bases between them. The CDR3 contains 14 residues. The germline gives CDR1 SGDLS, CDR2 YYNGEE.

The chain couples TRBV9 to TRBJ1-3; no clear D gene. Specimen: peripheral blood, collected in a trial of Ad26.COV2.S vaccine versus placebo. This TCR came from a person aged 18-60 years who received the Ad26.COV2.S COVID-19 vaccine or a placebo. CDR3 sequence (DNA): TGTGCCAGCAGCCCACGTGGGCAGGCTGACACCATATATTTT. Protein product: CASSPRGQADTIYF.